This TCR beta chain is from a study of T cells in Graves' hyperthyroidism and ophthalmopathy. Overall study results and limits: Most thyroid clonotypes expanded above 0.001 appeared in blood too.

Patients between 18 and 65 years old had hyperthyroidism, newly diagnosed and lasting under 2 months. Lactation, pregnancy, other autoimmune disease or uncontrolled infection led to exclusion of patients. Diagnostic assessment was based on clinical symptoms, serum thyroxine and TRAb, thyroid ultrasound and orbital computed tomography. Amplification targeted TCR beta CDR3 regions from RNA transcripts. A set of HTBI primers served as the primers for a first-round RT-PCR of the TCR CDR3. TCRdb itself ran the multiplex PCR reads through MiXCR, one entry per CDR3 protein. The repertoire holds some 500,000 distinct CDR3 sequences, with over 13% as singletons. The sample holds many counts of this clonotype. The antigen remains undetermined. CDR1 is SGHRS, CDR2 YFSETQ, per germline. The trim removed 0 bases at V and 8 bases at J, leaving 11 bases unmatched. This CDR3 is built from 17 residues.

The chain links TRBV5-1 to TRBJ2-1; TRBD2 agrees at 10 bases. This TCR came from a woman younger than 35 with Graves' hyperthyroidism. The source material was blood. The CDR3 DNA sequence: TGCGCCAGCAGCTTGGTAGTACTAGCGGGAAGTAGAGATGAGCAGTTCTTC. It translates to CASSLVVLAGSRDEQFF. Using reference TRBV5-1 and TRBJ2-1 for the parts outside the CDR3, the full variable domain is KAGVTQTPRYLIKTRGQQVTLSCSPISGHRSVSWYQQTPGQGLQFLFEYFSETQRNKGNFPGRFSGRQFSNSRSEMNVSTLELGDSALYLCASSLVVLAGSRDEQFFGPGTRLTVL.